The entry below gives a single T cell receptor (beta chain) sequence along with its context. Its antigen is still unknown. The data were obtained in a study of cytomegalovirus exposure and HLA in healthy donors. Trimming took 2 bases from V and 3 from J, leaving 9 bases between them. In germline, CDR1 is SGHDT, CDR2 YYEEEE. The CDR3 has 14 amino acids. Separate from the 666-subject first cohort, the roughly 120-subject validation cohort was the one that the donors belonged to. Overall study findings and caveats: A few chains tied to CMV proved CMV antigen-specific in vitro. According to the study, roughly 160 TCR beta chains were cytomegalovirus-associated.

Here immunoSEQ multiplex PCR was the method, and the copy in TCRdb shows in-frame clones only, minus some. The table shows about 70,000 clones, with roughly 94% occurring only once. Source material: PBMCs. This receptor was identified in a woman aged 18-29 years in good health and CMV-seropositive. The rearrangement links TRBV5-6 to TRBJ2-1; TRBD2 is a possible D gene (5 bases). The CDR3 sequence is CASSLGSGYNEQFF. The CDR3 nucleotides are TGTGCCAGCAGCTTAGGAAGCGGCTACAATGAGCAGTTCTTC.